This T cell receptor beta chain was sequenced for a study of cytomegalovirus exposure and HLA in healthy donors. Study summary: Unique TCRs numbering around 80 million, obtained from HLA-typed donors, made up an early data release.

Whole-study results and caveats: In a later analysis, compared with equally common non-associated chains, HLA-associated beta chains were more expanded. It emerged from a later analysis that several of the most significant clusters appeared to be linked to common viral pathogens.

This CDR3 has 16 amino acids. Germline lookup yields CDR1 SQVTM and CDR2 ANQGSEA. The V gene end was trimmed by 6 bases and the J gene end by 1 base; junction bases not matched to a gene: 11. A remark on this clone: The antigen is unknown.

PCR primers comprised 60 Vbeta and 13 Jbeta primers. Sequencing was performed with immunoSEQ multiplex PCR; in TCRdb, only in-frame clones are kept and a portion is missing. The sample records 90,000 to 95,000 clones, about 84% being singletons. This chain joins TRBV29-1 and TRBJ2-5, with 10 bases identical to TRBD2. This receptor was taken from a man younger than 35 in good health and CMV-seronegative. Specimen: PBMCs. For the CDR3, the DNA is TGCAGCGTCCGAGTAGCGCTAGCGGGGGCCCAAGAGACCCAGTACTTC. It encodes CSVRVALAGAQETQYF.